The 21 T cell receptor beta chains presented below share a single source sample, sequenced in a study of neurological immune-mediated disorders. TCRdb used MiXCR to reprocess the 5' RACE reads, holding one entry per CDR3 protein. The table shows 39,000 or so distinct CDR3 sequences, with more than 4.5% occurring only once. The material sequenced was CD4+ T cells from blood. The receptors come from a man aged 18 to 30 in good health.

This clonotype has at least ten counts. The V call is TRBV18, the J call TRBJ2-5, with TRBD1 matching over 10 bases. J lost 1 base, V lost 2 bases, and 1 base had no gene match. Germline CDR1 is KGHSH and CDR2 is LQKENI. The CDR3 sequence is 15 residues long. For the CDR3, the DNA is TGTGCCAGCTCACCAAGGACAGGGGGCCAAGAGACCCAGTACTTC. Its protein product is CASSPRTGGQETQYF.

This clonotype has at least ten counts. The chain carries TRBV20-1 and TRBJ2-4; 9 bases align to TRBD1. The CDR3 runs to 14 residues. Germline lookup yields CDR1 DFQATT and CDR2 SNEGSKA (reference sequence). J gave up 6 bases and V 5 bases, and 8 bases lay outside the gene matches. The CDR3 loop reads CSARLRTGVNIQYF. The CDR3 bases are TGCAGTGCTCGTCTCCGGACAGGGGTAAACATTCAGTACTTC.

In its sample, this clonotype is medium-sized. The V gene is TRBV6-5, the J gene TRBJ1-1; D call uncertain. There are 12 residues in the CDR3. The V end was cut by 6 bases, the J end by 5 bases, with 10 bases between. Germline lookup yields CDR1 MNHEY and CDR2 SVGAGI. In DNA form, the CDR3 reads TGTGCCAGCAGCCAATACGGGACTGAAGCTTTCTTT. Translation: CASSQYGTEAFF.

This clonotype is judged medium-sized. The CDR3 reads CASSLDLGSPLHF. Written as DNA, the CDR3 is TGTGCCAGCAGCTTAGATCTCGGATCACCCCTCCACTTT. This chain joins TRBV7-8 and TRBJ1-6; D unclear. CDR3 size: 13 residues. Germline CDR1 SGHVS, CDR2 FQNEAQ. V lost 1 base and J 10 bases, leaving 8 bases between the germline ends. Together with reference TRBV7-8 and TRBJ1-6, the CDR3 gives the full variable domain: GAGVSQSPRYKVAKRGQDVALRCDPISGHVSLFWYQQALGQGPEFLTYFQNEAQLDKSGLPSDRFFAERPEGSVSTLKIQRTQQEDSAVYLCASSLDLGSPLHFGNGTRLTVT.

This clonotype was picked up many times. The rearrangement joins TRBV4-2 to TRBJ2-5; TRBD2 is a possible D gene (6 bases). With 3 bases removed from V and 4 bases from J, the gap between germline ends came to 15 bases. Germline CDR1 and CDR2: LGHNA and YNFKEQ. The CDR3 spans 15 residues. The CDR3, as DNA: TGTGCCAGCAGCCACAGTACCGGGACTGGAGAGACCCAGTACTTC. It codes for CASSHSTGTGETQYF.

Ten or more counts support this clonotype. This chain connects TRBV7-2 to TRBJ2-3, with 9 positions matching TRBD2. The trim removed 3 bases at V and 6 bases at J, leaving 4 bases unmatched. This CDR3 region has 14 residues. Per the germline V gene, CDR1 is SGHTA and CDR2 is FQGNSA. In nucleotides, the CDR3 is TGTGCCAGCAGCTTGGGACTAGCCCGGGATACGCAGTATTTT. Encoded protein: CASSLGLARDTQYF.

The CDR3 region has the DNA TGTGCCAGCAGCCAATGGGGAGCAACTAATGAAAAACTGTTTTTT. This sequence encodes CASSQWGATNEKLFF. The J gene is TRBJ1-4, the V gene TRBV14; unclear D gene. CDR1 is SGHDN and CDR2 is FVKESK in the germline V gene. V lost 2 bases to trimming and J lost 0 bases, with 7 bases between them. The CDR3 runs 15 residues.

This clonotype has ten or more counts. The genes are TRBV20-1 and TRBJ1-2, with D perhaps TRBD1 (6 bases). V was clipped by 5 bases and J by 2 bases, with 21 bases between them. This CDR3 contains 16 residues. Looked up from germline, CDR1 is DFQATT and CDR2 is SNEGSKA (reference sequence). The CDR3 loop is CSAPRRTDLLNYGYTF. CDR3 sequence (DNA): TGCAGTGCTCCCCGACGGACAGACCTCCTGAACTATGGCTACACCTTC.

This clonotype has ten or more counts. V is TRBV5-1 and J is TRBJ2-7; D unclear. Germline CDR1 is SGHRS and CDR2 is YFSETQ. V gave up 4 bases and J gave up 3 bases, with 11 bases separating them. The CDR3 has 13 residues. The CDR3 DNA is TGCGCCAGCAGCGTGACACAAGACTACGAGCAGTACTTC. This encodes CASSVTQDYEQYF.

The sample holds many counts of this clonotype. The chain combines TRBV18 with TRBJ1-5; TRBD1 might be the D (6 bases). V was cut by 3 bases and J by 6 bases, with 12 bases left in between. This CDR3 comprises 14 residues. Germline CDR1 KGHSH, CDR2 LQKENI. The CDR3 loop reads CASSPEGGGQPQHF. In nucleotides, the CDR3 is TGTGCCAGCTCACCCGAAGGGGGAGGTCAGCCCCAGCATTTT.

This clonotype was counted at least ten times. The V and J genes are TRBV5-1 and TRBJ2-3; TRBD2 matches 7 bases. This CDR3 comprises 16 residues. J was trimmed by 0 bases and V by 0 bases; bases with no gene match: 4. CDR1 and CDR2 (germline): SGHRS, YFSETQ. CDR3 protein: CASSLARGLSTDTQYF. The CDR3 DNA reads TGCGCCAGCAGCTTGGCGCGGGGGTTAAGCACAGATACGCAGTATTTT.

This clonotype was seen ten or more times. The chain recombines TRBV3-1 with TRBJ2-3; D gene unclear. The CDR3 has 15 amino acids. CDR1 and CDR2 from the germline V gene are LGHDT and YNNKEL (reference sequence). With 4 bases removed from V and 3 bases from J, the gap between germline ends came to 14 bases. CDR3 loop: CASSLGPRRTDTQYF. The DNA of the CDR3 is TGTGCCAGCAGCCTTGGACCCAGAAGAACAGATACGCAGTATTTT.

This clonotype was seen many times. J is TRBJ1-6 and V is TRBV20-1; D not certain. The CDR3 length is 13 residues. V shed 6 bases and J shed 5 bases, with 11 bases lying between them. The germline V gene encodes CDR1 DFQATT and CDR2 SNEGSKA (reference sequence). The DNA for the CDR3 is TGCAGTGCCCTTGACACAAATAATTCACCCCTCCACTTT. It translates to CSALDTNNSPLHF.

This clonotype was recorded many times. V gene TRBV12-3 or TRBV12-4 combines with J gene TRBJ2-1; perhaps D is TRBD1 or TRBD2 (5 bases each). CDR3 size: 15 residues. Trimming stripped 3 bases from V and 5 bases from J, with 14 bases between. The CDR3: CASSFFQGPDNEQFF. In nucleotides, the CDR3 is TGTGCCAGCAGTTTTTTCCAGGGACCCGACAATGAGCAGTTCTTC.

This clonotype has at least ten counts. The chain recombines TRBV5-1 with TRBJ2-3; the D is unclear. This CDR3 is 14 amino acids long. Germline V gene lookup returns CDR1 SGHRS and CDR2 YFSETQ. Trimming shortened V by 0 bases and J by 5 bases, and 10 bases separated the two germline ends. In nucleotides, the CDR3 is TGCGCCAGCAGCTTGGCCGGTTTAGGAGATACGCAGTATTTT. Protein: CASSLAGLGDTQYF.

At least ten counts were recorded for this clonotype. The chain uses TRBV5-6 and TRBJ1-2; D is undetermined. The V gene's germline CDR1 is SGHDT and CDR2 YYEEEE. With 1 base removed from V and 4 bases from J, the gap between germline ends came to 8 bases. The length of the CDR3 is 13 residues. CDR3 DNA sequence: TGTGCCAGCAGCTTGAACGAGGGCTATGGCTACACCTTC. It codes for CASSLNEGYGYTF.

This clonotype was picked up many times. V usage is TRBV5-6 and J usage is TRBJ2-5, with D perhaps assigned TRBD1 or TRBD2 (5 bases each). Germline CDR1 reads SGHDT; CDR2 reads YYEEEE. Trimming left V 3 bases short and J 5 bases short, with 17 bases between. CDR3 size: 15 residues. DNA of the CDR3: TGTGCCAGCAGCTACCGGGACCCAGAGGGGGAGACCCAGTACTTC. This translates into CASSYRDPEGETQYF.

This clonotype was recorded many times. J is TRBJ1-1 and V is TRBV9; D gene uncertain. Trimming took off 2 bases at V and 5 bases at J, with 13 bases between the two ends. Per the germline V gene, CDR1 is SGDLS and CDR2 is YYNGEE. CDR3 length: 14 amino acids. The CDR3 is CASSVGSGWTEAFF. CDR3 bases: TGTGCCAGCAGCGTTGGTTCCGGCTGGACTGAAGCTTTCTTT. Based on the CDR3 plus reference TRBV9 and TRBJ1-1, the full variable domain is DSGVTQTPKHLITATGQRVTLRCSPRSGDLSVYWYQQSLDQGLQFLIQYYNGEERAKGNILERFSAQQFPDLHSELNLSSLELGDSALYFCASSVGSGWTEAFFGQGTRLTVV.

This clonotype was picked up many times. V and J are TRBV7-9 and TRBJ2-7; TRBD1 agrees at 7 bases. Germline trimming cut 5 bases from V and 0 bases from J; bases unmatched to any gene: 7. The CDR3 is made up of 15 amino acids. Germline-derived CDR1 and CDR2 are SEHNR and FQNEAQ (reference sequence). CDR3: CASSRTGTASYEQYF. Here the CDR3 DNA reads TGTGCCAGCAGCCGGACCGGGACAGCCTCCTACGAGCAGTACTTC.

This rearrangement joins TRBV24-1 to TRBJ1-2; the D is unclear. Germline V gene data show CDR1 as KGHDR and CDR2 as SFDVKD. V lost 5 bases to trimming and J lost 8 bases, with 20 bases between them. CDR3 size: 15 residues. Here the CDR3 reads CATSAAGSSRLGYTF. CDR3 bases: TGTGCCACCAGTGCTGCGGGCAGTTCACGGCTCGGCTACACCTTC.

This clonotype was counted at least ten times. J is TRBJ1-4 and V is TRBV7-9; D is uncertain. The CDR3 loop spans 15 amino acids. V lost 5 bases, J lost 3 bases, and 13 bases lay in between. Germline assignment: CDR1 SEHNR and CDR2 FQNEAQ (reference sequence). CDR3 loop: CASSLAVAANEKLFF. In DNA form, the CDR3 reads TGTGCCAGCAGCCTGGCAGTGGCGGCTAATGAAAAACTGTTTTTT.